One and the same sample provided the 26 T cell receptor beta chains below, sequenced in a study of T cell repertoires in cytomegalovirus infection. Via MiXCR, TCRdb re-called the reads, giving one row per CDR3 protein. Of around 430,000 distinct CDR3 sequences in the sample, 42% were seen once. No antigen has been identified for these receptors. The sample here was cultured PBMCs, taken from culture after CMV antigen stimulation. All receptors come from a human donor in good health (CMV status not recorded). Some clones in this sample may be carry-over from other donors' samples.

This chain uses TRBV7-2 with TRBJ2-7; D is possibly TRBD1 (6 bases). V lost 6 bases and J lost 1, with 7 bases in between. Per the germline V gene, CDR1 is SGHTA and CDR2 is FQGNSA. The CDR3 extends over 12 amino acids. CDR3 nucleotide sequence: TGTGCCAGCAGGGACAGATCCTACGAGCAGTACTTC. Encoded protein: CASRDRSYEQYF. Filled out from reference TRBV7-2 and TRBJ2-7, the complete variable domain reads GAGVSQSPSNKVTEKGKDVELRCDPISGHTALYWYRQSLGQGLEFLIYFQGNSAPDKSGLPSDRFSAERTGGSVSTLTIQRTQQEDSAVYLCASRDRSYEQYFGPGTRLTVT.

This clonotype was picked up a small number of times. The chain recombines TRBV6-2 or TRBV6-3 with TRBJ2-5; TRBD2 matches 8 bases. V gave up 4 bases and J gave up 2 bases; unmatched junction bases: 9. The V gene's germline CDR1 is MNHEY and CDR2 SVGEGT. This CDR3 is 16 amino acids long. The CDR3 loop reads CASSSLLLAAQETQYF. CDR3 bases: TGTGCCAGCAGTTCCCTTCTACTAGCGGCTCAAGAGACCCAGTACTTC.

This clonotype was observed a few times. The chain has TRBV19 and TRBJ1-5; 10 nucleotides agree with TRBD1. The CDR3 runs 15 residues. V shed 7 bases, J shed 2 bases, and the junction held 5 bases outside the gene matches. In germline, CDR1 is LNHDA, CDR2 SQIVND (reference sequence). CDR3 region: CASKRDRGGNQPQHF. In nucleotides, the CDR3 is TGTGCCAGTAAAAGGGACAGGGGCGGCAATCAGCCCCAGCATTTT.

CDR3 residues: CASSPRGSEYGYTF. CDR3 nucleotide sequence: TGTGCCAGCAGCCCTCGGGGCAGCGAATATGGCTACACCTTC. This chain connects TRBV7-6 to TRBJ1-2; tentative D call: TRBD1 (5 bases). In germline, CDR1 is SGHVS, CDR2 FNYEAQ. Trimming pared 5 bases from V and 5 bases from J, leaving 15 bases between. This CDR3 is built from 14 residues.

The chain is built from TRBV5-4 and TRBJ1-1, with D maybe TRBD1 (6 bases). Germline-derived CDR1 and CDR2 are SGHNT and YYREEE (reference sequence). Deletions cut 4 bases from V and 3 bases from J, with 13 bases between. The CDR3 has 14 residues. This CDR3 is CASSTGQWDTEAFF. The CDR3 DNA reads TGTGCCAGCAGCACCGGACAGTGGGACACTGAAGCTTTCTTT.

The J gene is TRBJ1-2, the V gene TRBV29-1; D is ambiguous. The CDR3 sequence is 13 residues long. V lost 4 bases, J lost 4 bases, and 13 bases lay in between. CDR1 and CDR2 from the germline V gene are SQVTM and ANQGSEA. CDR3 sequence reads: CSVGDGGSYGYTF. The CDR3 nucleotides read TGCAGCGTTGGTGATGGAGGGAGCTATGGCTACACCTTC. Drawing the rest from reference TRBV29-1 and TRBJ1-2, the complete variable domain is SAVISQKPSRDICQRGTSLTIQCQVDSQVTMMFWYRQQPGQSLTLIATANQGSEATYESGFVIDKFPISRPNLTFSTLTVSNMSPEDSSIYLCSVGDGGSYGYTFGSGTRLTVV.

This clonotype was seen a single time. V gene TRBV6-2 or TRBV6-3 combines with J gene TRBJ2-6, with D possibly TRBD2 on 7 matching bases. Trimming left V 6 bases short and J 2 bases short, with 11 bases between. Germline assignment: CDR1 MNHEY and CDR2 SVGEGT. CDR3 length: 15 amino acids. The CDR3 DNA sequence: TGTGCCAGCAGACCGGGGGGCGCTGGGGCCAACGTCCTGACTTTC. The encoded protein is CASRPGGAGANVLTF.

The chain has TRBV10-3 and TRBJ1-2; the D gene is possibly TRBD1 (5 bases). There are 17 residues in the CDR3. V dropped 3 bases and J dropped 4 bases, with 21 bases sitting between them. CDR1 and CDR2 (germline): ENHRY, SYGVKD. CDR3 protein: CAISDSGTPSRSYGYTF. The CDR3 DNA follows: TGTGCCATCAGTGATTCCGGGACCCCCTCACGGAGCTATGGCTACACCTTC.

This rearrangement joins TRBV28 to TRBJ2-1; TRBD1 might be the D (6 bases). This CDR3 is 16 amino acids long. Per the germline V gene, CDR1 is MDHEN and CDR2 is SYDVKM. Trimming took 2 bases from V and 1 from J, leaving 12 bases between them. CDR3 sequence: CASSLPGEYSYNEQFF. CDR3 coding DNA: TGTGCCAGCAGTTTACCAGGGGAGTATTCCTACAATGAGCAGTTCTTC.

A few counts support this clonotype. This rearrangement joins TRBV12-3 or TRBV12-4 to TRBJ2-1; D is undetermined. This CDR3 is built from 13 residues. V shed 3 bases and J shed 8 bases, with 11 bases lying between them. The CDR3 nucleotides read TGTGCCAGCAGTTTGGACCAGTCGGATGAGCAGTTCTTC. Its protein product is CASSLDQSDEQFF.

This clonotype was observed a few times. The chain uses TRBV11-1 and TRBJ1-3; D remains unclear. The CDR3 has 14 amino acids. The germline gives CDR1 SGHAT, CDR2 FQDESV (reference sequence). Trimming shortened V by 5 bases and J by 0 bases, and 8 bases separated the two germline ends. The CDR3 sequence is CASSSSPSGNTIYF. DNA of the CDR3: TGTGCCAGCAGCAGCAGTCCCTCTGGAAACACCATATATTTT.

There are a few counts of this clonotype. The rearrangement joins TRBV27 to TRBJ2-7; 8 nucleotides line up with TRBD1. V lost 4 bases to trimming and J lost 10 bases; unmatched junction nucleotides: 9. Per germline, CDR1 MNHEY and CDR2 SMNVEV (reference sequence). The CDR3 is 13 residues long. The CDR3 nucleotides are TGTGCCAGCAGTTCCCCGGACAGGGCCCACCAGTACTTC. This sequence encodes CASSSPDRAHQYF.

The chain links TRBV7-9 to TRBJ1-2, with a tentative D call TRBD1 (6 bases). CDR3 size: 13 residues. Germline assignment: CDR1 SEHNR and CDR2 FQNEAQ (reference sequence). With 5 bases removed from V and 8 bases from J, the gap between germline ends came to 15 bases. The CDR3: CASSRKQGRGYTF. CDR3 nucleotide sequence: TGTGCCAGCAGCCGAAAACAGGGCCGCGGCTACACCTTC. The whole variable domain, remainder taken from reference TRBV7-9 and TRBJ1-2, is DTGVSQNPRHKITKRGQNVTFRCDPISEHNRLYWYRQTLGQGPEFLTYFQNEAQLEKSRLLSDRFSAERPKGSFSTLEIQRTEQGDSAMYLCASSRKQGRGYTFGSGTRLTVV.

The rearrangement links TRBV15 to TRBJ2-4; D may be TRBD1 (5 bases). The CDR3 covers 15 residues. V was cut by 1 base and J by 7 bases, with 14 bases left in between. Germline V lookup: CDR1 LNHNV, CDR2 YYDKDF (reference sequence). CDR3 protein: CATSRVRVAGNIQYF. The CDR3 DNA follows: TGTGCCACCAGCAGAGTTAGGGTGGCAGGGAACATTCAGTACTTC.

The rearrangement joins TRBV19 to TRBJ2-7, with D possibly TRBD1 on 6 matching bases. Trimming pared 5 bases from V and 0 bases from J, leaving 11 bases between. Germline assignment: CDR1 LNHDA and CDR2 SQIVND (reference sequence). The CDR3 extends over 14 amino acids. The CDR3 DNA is TGTGCCAGTAGTGTCCGGGACAACTCCTACGAGCAGTACTTC. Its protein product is CASSVRDNSYEQYF.

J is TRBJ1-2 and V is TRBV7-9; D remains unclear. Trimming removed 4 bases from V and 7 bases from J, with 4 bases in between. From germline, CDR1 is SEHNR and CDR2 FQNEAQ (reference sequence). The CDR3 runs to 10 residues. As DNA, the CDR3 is TGTGCCAGCAGCTCCGGTGGCTACACCTTC. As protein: CASSSGGYTF.

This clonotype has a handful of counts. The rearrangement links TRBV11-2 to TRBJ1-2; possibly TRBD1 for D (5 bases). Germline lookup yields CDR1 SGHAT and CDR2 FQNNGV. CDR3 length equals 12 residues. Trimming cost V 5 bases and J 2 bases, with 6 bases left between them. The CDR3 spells CASSRDNYGYTF. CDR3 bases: TGTGCCAGCAGCAGGGACAACTATGGCTACACCTTC.

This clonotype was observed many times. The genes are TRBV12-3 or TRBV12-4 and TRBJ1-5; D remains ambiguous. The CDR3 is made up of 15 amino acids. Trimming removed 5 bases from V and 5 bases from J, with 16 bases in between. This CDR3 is CASSIDGGAYQPQHF. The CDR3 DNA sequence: TGTGCCAGCAGTATCGACGGTGGAGCCTATCAGCCCCAGCATTTT.

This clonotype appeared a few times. As DNA, the CDR3 is TGTGCCAGCAGTCTCCATGACGTGTCACCCCTCCACTTT. The encoded protein is CASSLHDVSPLHF. V is TRBV27 and J is TRBJ1-6; D not resolved. With 5 bases removed from V and 10 bases from J, the gap between germline ends came to 12 bases. The CDR3 loop spans 13 amino acids. Germline lookup yields CDR1 MNHEY and CDR2 SMNVEV (reference sequence).

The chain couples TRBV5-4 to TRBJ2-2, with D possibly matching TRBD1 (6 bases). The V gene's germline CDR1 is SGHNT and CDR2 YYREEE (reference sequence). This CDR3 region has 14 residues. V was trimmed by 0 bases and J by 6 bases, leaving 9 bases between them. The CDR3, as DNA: TGTGCCAGCAGCTTGGCCCGGACAGCCGGGGAGCTGTTTTTT. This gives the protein CASSLARTAGELFF.

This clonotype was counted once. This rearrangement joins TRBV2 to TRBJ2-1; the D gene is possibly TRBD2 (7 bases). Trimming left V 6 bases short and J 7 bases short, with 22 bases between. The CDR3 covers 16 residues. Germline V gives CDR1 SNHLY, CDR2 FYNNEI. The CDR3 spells CASRPSPAGANNEQFF. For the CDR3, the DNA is TGTGCCAGCAGACCGAGTCCCGCGGGGGCGAATAATGAGCAGTTCTTC.

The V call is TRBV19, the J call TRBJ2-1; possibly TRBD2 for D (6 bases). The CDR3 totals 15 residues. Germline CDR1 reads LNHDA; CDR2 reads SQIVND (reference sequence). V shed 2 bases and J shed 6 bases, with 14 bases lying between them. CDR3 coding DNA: TGTGCCAGTAGTATAAGACGGGGGAAACTCAATGAGCAGTTCTTC. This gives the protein CASSIRRGKLNEQFF.

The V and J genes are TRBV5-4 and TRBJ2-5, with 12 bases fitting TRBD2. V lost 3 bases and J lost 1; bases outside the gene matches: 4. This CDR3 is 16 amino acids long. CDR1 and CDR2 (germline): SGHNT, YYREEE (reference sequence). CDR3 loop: CASSSPLAGGQETQYF. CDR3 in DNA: TGTGCCAGCAGCTCTCCACTAGCGGGGGGCCAAGAGACCCAGTACTTC.

The CDR3 region has the DNA TGTGCCAGCAGTTCGACAGGGTTTTTCGAGCAGTACTTC. Amino acids: CASSSTGFFEQYF. The gene calls are TRBV28 and TRBJ2-7; 7 nucleotides align to TRBD1. This CDR3 has 13 residues. The V segment lost 4 bases and the J segment 6 bases; nucleotides outside the gene matches: 6. Germline V CDR1 and CDR2: MDHEN, SYDVKM.

The DNA of the CDR3 is TGTGCCAGCAGTTACCTAGCGGGGGGAAGCACAGATACGCAGTATTTT. This translates into CASSYLAGGSTDTQYF. The rearrangement uses TRBV6-5 and TRBJ2-3, with TRBD2 identical over 11 bases. Germline V lookup: CDR1 MNHEY, CDR2 SVGAGI. Trimming took 2 bases from V and 0 from J; bases not matched to a gene: 1. The CDR3 length is 16 residues.

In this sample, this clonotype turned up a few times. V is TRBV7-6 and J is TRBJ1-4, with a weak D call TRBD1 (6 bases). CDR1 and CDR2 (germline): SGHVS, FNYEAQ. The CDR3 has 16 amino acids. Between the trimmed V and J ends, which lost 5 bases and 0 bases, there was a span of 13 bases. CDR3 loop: CASSLGQLATNEKLFF. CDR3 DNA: TGTGCCAGCAGCCTAGGACAGCTTGCAACTAATGAAAAACTGTTTTTT. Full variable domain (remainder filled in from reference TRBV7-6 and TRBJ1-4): GAGVSQSPRYKVTKRGQDVALRCDPISGHVSLYWYRQALGQGPEFLTYFNYEAQQDKSGLPNDRFSAERPEGSISTLTIQRTEQRDSAMYRCASSLGQLATNEKLFFGSGTQLSVL.